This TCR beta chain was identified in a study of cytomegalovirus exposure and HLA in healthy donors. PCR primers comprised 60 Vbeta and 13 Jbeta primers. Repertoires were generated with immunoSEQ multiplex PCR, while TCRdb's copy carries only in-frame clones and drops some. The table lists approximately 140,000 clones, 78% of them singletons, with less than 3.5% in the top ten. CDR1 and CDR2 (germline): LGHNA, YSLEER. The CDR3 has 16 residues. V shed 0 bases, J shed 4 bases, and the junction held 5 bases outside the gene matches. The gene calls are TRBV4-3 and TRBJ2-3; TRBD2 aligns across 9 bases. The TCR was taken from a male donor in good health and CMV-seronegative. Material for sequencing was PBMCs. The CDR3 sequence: CASSQDSGLASDTQYF. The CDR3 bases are TGCGCCAGCAGCCAAGATTCGGGACTAGCTTCAGATACGCAGTATTTT.